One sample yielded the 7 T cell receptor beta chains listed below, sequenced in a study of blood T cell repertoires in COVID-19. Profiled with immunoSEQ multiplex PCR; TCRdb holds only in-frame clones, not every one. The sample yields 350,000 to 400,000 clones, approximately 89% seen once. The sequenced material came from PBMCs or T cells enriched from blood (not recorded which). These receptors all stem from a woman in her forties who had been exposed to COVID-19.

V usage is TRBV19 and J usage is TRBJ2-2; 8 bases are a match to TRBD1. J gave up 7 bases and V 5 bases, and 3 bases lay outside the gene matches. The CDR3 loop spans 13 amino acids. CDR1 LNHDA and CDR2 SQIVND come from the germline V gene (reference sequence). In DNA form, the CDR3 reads TGTGCCAGTAGTCACAGGGGGATCGGGGAGCTGTTTTTT. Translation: CASSHRGIGELFF.

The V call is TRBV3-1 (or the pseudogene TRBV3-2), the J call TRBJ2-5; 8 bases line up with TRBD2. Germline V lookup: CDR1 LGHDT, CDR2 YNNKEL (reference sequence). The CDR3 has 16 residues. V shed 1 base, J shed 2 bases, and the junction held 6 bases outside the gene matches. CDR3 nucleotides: TGTGCCAGCAGCCAAGTCCTCGCGGGGGGTCAAGAGACCCAGTACTTC. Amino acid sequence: CASSQVLAGGQETQYF.

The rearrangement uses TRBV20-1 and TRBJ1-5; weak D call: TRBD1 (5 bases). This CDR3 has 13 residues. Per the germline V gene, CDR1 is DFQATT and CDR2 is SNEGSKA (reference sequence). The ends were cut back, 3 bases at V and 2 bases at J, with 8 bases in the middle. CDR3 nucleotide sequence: TGCAGTGCTAGTACAGGACGCAATCAGCCCCAGCATTTT. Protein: CSASTGRNQPQHF.

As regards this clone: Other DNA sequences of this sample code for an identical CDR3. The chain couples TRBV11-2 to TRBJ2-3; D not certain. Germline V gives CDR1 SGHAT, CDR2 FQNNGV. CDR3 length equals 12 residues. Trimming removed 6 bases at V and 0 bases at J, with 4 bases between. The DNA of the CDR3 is TGTGCCAGCAGTCCGAGCACAGATACGCAGTATTTT. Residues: CASSPSTDTQYF.

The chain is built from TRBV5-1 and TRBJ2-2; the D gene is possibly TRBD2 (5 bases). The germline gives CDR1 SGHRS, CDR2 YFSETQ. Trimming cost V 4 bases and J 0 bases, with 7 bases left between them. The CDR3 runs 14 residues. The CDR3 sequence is CASSRGTNTGELFF. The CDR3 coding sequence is TGCGCCAGCAGCCGGGGTACGAACACCGGGGAGCTGTTTTTT.

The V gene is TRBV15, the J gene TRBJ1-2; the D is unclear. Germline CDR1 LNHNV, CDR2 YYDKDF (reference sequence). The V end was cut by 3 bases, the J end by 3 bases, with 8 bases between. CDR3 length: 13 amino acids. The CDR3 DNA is TGTGCCACCAGCAGGGTTCGGGACTATGGCTACACCTTC. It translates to CATSRVRDYGYTF.

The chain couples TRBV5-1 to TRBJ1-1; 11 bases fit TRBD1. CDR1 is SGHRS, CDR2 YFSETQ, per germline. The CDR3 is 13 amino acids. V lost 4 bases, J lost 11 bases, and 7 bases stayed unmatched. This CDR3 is CASSLGQGAGAFF. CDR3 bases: TGCGCCAGCAGCCTCGGACAGGGGGCCGGGGCTTTCTTT.